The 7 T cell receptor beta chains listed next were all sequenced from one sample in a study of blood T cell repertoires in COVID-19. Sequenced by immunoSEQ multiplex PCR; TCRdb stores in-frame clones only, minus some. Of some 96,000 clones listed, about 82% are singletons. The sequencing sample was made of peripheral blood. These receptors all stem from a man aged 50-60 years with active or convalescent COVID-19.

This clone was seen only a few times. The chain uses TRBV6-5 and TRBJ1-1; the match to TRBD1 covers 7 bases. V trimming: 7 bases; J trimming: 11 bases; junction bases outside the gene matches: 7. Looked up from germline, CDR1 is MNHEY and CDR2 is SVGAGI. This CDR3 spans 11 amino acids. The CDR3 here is CASTLDREAFF. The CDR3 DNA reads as TGTGCCAGCACCTTAGACAGGGAGGCTTTCTTT.

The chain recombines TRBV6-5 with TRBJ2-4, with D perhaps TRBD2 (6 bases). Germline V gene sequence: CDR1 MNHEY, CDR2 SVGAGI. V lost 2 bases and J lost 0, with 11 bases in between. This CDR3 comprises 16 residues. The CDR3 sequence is CASSYGGSRAKNIQYF. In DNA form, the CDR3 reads TGTGCCAGCAGTTACGGAGGGTCTAGAGCCAAAAACATTCAGTACTTC.

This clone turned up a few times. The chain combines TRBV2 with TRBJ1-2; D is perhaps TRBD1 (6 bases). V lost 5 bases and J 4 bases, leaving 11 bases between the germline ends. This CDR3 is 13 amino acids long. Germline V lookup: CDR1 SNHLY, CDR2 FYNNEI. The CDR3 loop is CASSSQGSYGYTF. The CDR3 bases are TGTGCCAGCAGTTCACAGGGAAGCTATGGCTACACCTTC.

CDR3 in amino acids: CASSSATLGAEAFF. DNA for the CDR3: TGTGCCAGCAGCTCCGCGACCCTAGGGGCTGAAGCTTTCTTT. The V gene is TRBV5-6, the J gene TRBJ1-1; D perhaps matches TRBD1 (5 bases). CDR1 is SGHDT, CDR2 YYEEEE, per germline. CDR3 length: 14 residues. V lost 3 bases, J lost 6 bases, and 15 bases lay in between.

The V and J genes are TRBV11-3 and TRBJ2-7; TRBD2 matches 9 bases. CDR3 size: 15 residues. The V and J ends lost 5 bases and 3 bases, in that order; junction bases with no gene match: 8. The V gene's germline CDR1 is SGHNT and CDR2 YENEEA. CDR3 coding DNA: TGTGCCAGCAGCGCCACTAGCGGGTCACACTACGAGCAGTACTTC. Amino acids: CASSATSGSHYEQYF.

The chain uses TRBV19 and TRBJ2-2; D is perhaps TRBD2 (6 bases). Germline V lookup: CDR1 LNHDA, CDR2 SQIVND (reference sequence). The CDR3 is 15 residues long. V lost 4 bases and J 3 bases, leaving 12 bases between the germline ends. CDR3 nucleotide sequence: TGTGCCAGTAGTAGCGGGGTAGGGTACACCGGGGAGCTGTTTTTT. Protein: CASSSGVGYTGELFF.

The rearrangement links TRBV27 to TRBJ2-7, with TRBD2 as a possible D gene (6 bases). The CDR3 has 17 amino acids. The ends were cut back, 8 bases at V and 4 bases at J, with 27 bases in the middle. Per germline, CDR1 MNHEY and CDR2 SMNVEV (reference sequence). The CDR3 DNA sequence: TGTGCCAGCCGAGCACTATTGGGGGTCGCCGGGGGTTACGAGCAGTACTTC. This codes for CASRALLGVAGGYEQYF.